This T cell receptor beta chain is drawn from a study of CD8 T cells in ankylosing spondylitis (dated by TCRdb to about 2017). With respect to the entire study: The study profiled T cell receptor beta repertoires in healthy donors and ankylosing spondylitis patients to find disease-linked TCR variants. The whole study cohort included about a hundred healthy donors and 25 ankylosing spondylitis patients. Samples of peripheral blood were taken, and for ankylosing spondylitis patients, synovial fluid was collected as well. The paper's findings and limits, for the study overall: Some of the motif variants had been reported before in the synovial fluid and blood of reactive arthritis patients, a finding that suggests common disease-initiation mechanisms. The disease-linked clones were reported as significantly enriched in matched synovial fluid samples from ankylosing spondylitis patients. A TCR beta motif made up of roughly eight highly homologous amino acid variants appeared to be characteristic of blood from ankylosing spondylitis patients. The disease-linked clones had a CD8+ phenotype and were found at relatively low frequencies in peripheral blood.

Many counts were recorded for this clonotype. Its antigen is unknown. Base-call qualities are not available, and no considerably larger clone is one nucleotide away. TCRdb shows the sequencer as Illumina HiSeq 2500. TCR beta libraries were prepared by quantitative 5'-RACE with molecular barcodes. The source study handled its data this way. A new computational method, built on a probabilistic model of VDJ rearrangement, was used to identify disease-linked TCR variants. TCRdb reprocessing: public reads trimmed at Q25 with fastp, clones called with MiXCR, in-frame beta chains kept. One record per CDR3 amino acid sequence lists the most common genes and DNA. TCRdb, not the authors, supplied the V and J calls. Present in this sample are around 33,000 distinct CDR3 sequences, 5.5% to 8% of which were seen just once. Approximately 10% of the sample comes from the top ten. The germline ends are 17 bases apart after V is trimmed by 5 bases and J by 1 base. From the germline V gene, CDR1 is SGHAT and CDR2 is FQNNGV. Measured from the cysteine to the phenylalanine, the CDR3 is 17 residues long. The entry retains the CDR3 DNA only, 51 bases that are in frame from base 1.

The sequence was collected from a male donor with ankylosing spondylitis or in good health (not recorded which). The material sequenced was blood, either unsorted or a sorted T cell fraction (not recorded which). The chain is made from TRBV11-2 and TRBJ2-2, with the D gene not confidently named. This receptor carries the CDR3 CASSPFLRLKNTGELFF. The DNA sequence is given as TGTGCCAGCAGCCCATTTCTACGGCTGAAGAACACCGGGGAGCTGTTTTTT.